Below are 25 T cell receptor beta chains sequenced from a single sample in a study of regulatory T cells in long-lasting Graves disease (TCRdb year 2021). This specimen's time point label, interpreted: newly diagnosed GD, antithyroid drugs for less than 3 months. For both TCR sequencing and RNA sequencing, RNA was extracted from PBMCs in TRIzol. Libraries were made using multiplex PCR. TCRdb shows the sequencer as Illumina HiSeq 4000. CDR3 regions were amplified by Arm-PCR with iRepertoire HTBI primers to construct TCR beta libraries. The public reads were run again by TCRdb, first through fastp at Q25 and then through MiXCR, and only productive beta chains were kept. All rows with the same CDR3 protein become a single entry with the most common DNA and genes. This sample lists over 400,000 distinct CDR3 sequences; about 14% were detected once. Approximately 19% of the sample is taken by the ten largest.

The same data also went into a second study, on T cells in Graves' hyperthyroidism and ophthalmopathy.

Specimen: peripheral blood mononuclear cells (PBMCs), collected at new diagnosis, from a patient treated with antithyroid drugs. Receptors originate from a woman aged 50 to 60 with Graves disease. Donor details come from another sample of the same person, matched by shared clones.

This clonotype was recorded at least ten times. The rearrangement joins TRBV28 to TRBJ2-2; 16 nucleotides agree with TRBD2. The ends lost 5 bases at V and 5 bases at J; junction bases unmatched: 2. The CDR3 runs 16 residues. The germline V gene has CDR1 MDHEN and CDR2 SYDVKM. The CDR3 DNA is TGTGCCAGCAGTGCGGGACTAGCGGGAGGGACCGGGGAGCTGTTTTTT. The encoded protein is CASSAGLAGGTGELFF.

The genes are TRBV7-2 and TRBJ2-3; D could derive from TRBD1 or TRBD2 (5 bases each). The end of the DNA is better explained by TRBJ2-5, so the J call may be wrong. The CDR3 has 14 residues. Germline CDR1 SGHTA, CDR2 FQGNSA. The chain's CDR3 is CASTPYARDETQYF. The CDR3 DNA is TGTGCCAGCACCCCGTACGCCCGGGACGAGACCCAGTACTTC.

The V and J genes are TRBV28 and TRBJ2-5, with 9 nucleotides matching TRBD1. Germline values: CDR1 MDHEN, CDR2 SYDVKM. Trimming removed 11 bases from V and 5 bases from J; junction bases left unmatched: 9. The CDR3 spans 13 residues. The CDR3 sequence is CAATGGAGETQYF. CDR3 in DNA: TGTGCCGCCACAGGGGGCGCGGGGGAGACCCAGTACTTC.

This clonotype was seen many times. This rearrangement joins TRBV10-2 to TRBJ1-5, with 8 bases aligning to TRBD1. This CDR3 has 14 amino acids. Germline lookup yields CDR1 WSHSY and CDR2 SAAADI. Trimming took 6 bases from V and 7 from J; bases not matched to a gene: 8. The CDR3 is CASRATGVEQPQHF. The CDR3 region has the DNA TGCGCCAGCAGGGCGACAGGGGTGGAACAGCCCCAGCATTTT.

There are many counts of this clonotype. The genes are TRBV28 and TRBJ1-2; TRBD1 is a possible D gene (5 bases). Trimming took 7 bases from V and 8 from J, leaving 11 bases between them. Germline CDR1 is MDHEN and CDR2 is SYDVKM. This CDR3 is built from 11 residues. The CDR3 protein is CASIQGRGYTF. CDR3 coding DNA: TGTGCCAGCATCCAGGGCCGCGGCTACACCTTC.

The rearrangement joins TRBV6-1 to TRBJ1-2; TRBD1 aligns across 7 bases. The CDR3 loop spans 13 amino acids. CDR1 is MNHNS and CDR2 is SASEGT in the germline V gene. Trimming cost V 7 bases and J 4 bases; bases outside gene matches: 6. The DNA of the CDR3 is TGTGCCAGCACCAAACAGGGGTCCTATGGCTACACCTTC. Its protein product is CASTKQGSYGYTF.

In this sample, this clonotype turned up many times. V gene TRBV10-3 combines with J gene TRBJ1-1; maybe TRBD1 (6 bases). This CDR3 is built from 16 residues. V dropped 4 bases and J dropped 4 bases, with 19 bases sitting between them. Germline V gene sequence: CDR1 ENHRY, CDR2 SYGVKD. This chain's CDR3 is CAISAREGKGGTEAFF. The CDR3 nucleotides read TGTGCCATCAGTGCGAGAGAGGGCAAGGGGGGCACTGAAGCTTTCTTT.

The V and J genes are TRBV7-2 and TRBJ2-1; 15 bases align to TRBD2. The CDR3 spans 17 residues. CDR1 SGHTA and CDR2 FQGNSA come from the germline V gene. The V gene end was trimmed by 1 base and the J gene end by 8 bases; junction bases not matched to a gene: 6. The CDR3 here is CASSLVAGLAGGHEQFF. CDR3 sequence (DNA): TGTGCCAGCAGCTTAGTTGCGGGACTAGCGGGAGGACATGAGCAGTTCTTC.

This clonotype was seen more than once but under ten times. V and J are TRBV18 and TRBJ1-5, with unresolved D. This CDR3 region has 16 residues. The germline gives CDR1 KGHSH, CDR2 LQKENI. Trimming removed 1 base at V and 10 bases at J, with 20 bases between. CDR3 DNA sequence: TGTGCCAGCTCACCACTTTCCGGGCCTAGGGTATGCCCCCAGCATTTT. Protein sequence: CASSPLSGPRVCPQHF.

A few counts support this clonotype. CDR3 coding DNA: TGTGCCAGCAGTTTAAGTACAGGGAACTATGGCTACACCTTC. Protein: CASSLSTGNYGYTF. This chain uses TRBV27 with TRBJ1-2; D may be TRBD1 (6 bases). Per germline, CDR1 MNHEY and CDR2 SMNVEV (reference sequence). Between the trimmed V and J ends, which lost 2 bases and 2 bases, there was a span of 9 bases. This CDR3 comprises 14 residues.

There are many counts of this clonotype. J is TRBJ2-6 and V is TRBV7-2; 8 nucleotides align to TRBD1. CDR1 SGHTA and CDR2 FQGNSA come from the germline V gene. This CDR3 is built from 20 residues. Germline trimming cut 4 bases from V and 1 base from J; bases unmatched to any gene: 15. The CDR3 DNA sequence: TGTGCCAGCAGCTCCCGGACGTGGCAGGGGACAGGATCTGGGGCCAACGTCCTGACTTTC. It encodes CASSSRTWQGTGSGANVLTF.

This clonotype was found a few times. The CDR3: CASSPRASGLKETQYF. CDR3 sequence (DNA): TGTGCCAGCAGCCCCCGGGCTAGCGGGTTAAAAGAGACCCAGTACTTC. This chain uses TRBV6-2 or TRBV6-3 with TRBJ2-5; 8 bases match TRBD2. Germline V gene lookup returns CDR1 MNHEY and CDR2 SVGEGT. The CDR3 is made up of 16 amino acids. The V segment lost 6 bases and the J segment 3 bases; nucleotides outside the gene matches: 12.

In this sample, this clonotype turned up many times. The chain carries TRBV12-3 or TRBV12-4 and TRBJ1-1; no firm D call. V lost 1 base to trimming and J lost 5 bases, with 17 bases between them. This CDR3 has 16 residues. The DNA for the CDR3 is TGTGCCAGCAGTTTAGGAAGTCTGGGAGGGCGGACTGAAGCTTTCTTT. It specifies CASSLGSLGGRTEAFF.

This clonotype was counted ten times or more. The rearrangement joins TRBV19 to TRBJ2-3; D not certain. V was pared by 7 bases and J by 3 bases, with 17 bases between. This CDR3 has 15 amino acids. Germline-derived CDR1 and CDR2 are LNHDA and SQIVND (reference sequence). CDR3 region: CASKGRPTETDTQYF. The CDR3 DNA follows: TGTGCCAGTAAGGGCCGGCCAACTGAAACAGATACGCAGTATTTT.

There are many counts of this clonotype. V gene TRBV7-2 combines with J gene TRBJ2-5; tentatively, D is TRBD1 or TRBD2 (6 bases each). The CDR3 is made up of 15 amino acids. Trimming shortened V by 5 bases and J by 1 base, and 14 bases separated the two germline ends. The germline V gene encodes CDR1 SGHTA and CDR2 FQGNSA. For the CDR3, the DNA is TGTGCCAGCAGCCAGGGGCCGGGGGCCCAAGAGACCCAGTACTTC. Translated: CASSQGPGAQETQYF.

This clonotype was detected ten times or more. This rearrangement joins TRBV10-3 to TRBJ1-1; unclear D gene. The germline V gene has CDR1 ENHRY and CDR2 SYGVKD. With 3 bases removed from V and 4 bases from J, the gap between germline ends came to 18 bases. The CDR3 runs to 16 residues. The CDR3 loop reads CAISDHISRRATEAFF. The CDR3 DNA is TGTGCCATCAGTGACCATATCTCCCGGCGGGCCACTGAAGCTTTCTTT.

This clonotype was counted at least ten times. V and J are TRBV6-9 and TRBJ1-4; 10 bases fit TRBD1. Germline-derived CDR1 and CDR2 are MNHGY and SVAAGI. The CDR3 is 18 residues long. V dropped 4 bases and J dropped 7; count of bases not matched to a gene: 15. The CDR3: CASSSGQGVGQGAEKLFF. As DNA, the CDR3 is TGTGCCAGCAGTTCTGGACAGGGGGTAGGCCAGGGGGCTGAAAAACTGTTTTTT.

Many counts were recorded for this clonotype. V and J are TRBV5-6 and TRBJ2-3; D call uncertain. The CDR3 length is 15 residues. Germline CDR1 reads SGHDT; CDR2 reads YYEEEE. V was cut by 2 bases and J by 5 bases, with 15 bases left in between. DNA of the CDR3: TGTGCCAGCAGCTTTTACCTTTCGAGGAAAGATACGCAGTATTTT. Protein product: CASSFYLSRKDTQYF.

This clonotype was detected many times. The gene calls are TRBV11-2 and TRBJ2-2; 8 bases fit TRBD2. This CDR3 comprises 13 residues. Unmatched junction bases numbered 3, after V lost 5 bases and J lost 7 bases. The germline CDR1 and CDR2 sequences are SGHAT and FQNNGV. CDR3 sequence reads: CASSPTSGGELFF. As DNA, the CDR3 is TGTGCCAGCAGCCCCACTAGCGGCGGGGAGCTGTTTTTT.

This clonotype was detected only a few times. A read error may be the cause here, since a much bigger clone is one base away. The rearrangement links TRBV6-2 or TRBV6-3 to TRBJ2-7; 9 positions agree with TRBD1. The germline gives CDR1 MNHEY, CDR2 SVGEGT. This CDR3 spans 14 amino acids. Trimming removed 2 bases from V and 3 bases from J; junction bases left unmatched: 2. CDR3 sequence reads: CASSYPDRGYEQYF. In DNA, the CDR3 is TGTGCCAGCAGTTACCCGGACAGGGGCTACGAGCAGTACTTC.

This clonotype turned up a few times. This chain links TRBV29-1 with TRBJ2-7, with a tentative D call TRBD2 (6 bases). From germline, CDR1 is SQVTM and CDR2 ANQGSEA. This CDR3 contains 14 residues. V shed 1 base and J shed 2 bases, with 12 bases lying between them. The CDR3 reads CSVEVDGSTYEQYF. CDR3 coding DNA: TGCAGCGTTGAAGTTGACGGGAGCACCTACGAGCAGTACTTC.

The V gene is TRBV5-5, the J gene TRBJ2-3; D may be TRBD1 or TRBD2 (5 bases each). Trimming took 4 bases from V and 10 from J, leaving 13 bases between them. The CDR3 length is 12 residues. Germline loops: CDR1 SGHKS, CDR2 YYEKEE (reference sequence). CDR3 DNA: TGTGCCAGCAGCCCGGGGACCGAGGCGCAGTATTTT. Translating gives CASSPGTEAQYF.

There are a few counts of this clonotype. The chain carries TRBV29-1 and TRBJ2-5, with D possibly matching TRBD1 (6 bases). The CDR3 covers 15 residues. V lost 0 bases and J lost 3, with 14 bases in between. CDR1 and CDR2 from the germline V gene are SQVTM and ANQGSEA. This CDR3 reads CSVEEGWTVKETQYF. The CDR3 nucleotides read TGCAGCGTTGAAGAAGGGTGGACAGTAAAAGAGACCCAGTACTTC. The whole variable domain, filled in from reference TRBV29-1 and TRBJ2-5, reads SAVISQKPSRDICQRGTSLTIQCQVDSQVTMMFWYRQQPGQSLTLIATANQGSEATYESGFVIDKFPISRPNLTFSTLTVSNMSPEDSSIYLCSVEEGWTVKETQYFGPGTRLLVL.

This clonotype was detected a few times. The genes are TRBV28 and TRBJ1-6; tentatively, D is TRBD1 (5 bases). This CDR3 contains 16 residues. With 6 bases removed from V and 5 bases from J, the gap between germline ends came to 17 bases. Germline-derived CDR1 and CDR2 are MDHEN and SYDVKM. The CDR3, as DNA: TGTGCCAGCAGCGAACCTAGGGGATGGGATAATTCACCCCTCCACTTT. The encoded protein is CASSEPRGWDNSPLHF.

This clonotype was observed at least ten times. The chain links TRBV5-1 to TRBJ2-1, with D possibly matching TRBD2 (5 bases). V shed 3 bases and J shed 0 bases, with 7 bases lying between them. The CDR3 is made up of 14 amino acids. Germline CDR1 reads SGHRS; CDR2 reads YFSETQ. The CDR3 bases are TGCGCCAGCAGCTGGGAGAGCTCCTACAATGAGCAGTTCTTC. This gives the protein CASSWESSYNEQFF.